The 30 T cell receptor beta chains in this list originate from one sample, sequenced in a study of blood T cell repertoires in COVID-19. The protocol was immunoSEQ multiplex PCR, while the TCRdb copy is restricted to in-frame clones and leaves out a portion. The sample consists of fewer than 600,000 clones, roughly 89% of them appearing once. Sequenced material: peripheral blood. The origin of the receptors is a man aged 18 to 29 with COVID-19, enrolled during active disease.

V usage is TRBV19 and J usage is TRBJ2-1; 9 bases align to TRBD1. The junction had 8 bases not matched to a gene; V was cut back by 5 bases and J by 9 bases. The germline V gene encodes CDR1 LNHDA and CDR2 SQIVND (reference sequence). CDR3 length: 14 residues. The CDR3 DNA is TGTGCCAGTAGTCCAATGGGGACAGGGCGTGAGCAGTTCTTC. This sequence encodes CASSPMGTGREQFF.

The chain joins TRBV6-5 to TRBJ1-6, with a tentative D call TRBD1 (6 bases). Trimming removed 6 bases at V and 7 bases at J, with 16 bases between. The CDR3 spans 15 residues. From germline, CDR1 is MNHEY and CDR2 SVGAGI. The CDR3 reads CASRFETGENSPLHF. For the CDR3, the DNA is TGTGCCAGCAGATTCGAGACAGGCGAAAATTCACCCCTCCACTTT.

As for this clone: The sample has other DNA sequences that encode this CDR3 too. The chain couples TRBV9 to TRBJ2-1, with 9 bases fitting TRBD2. Germline assignment: CDR1 SGDLS and CDR2 YYNGEE. The CDR3 loop spans 14 amino acids. Trimming cost V 0 bases and J 7 bases; bases outside gene matches: 2. The CDR3 loop reads CASSVEAGGNEQFF. The CDR3 DNA is TGTGCCAGCAGCGTAGAAGCGGGGGGTAATGAGCAGTTCTTC.

This sequence joins TRBV6-6 and TRBJ1-5; tentative D call: TRBD1 (5 bases). Germline CDR1 is MNHNY and CDR2 is SVGAGI (reference sequence). The CDR3 is 14 residues long. V lost 2 bases, J lost 5 bases, and 10 bases lay in between. CDR3 sequence reads: CASSYLGGDQPQHF. The CDR3 coding sequence is TGTGCCAGCAGTTACCTCGGGGGAGATCAGCCCCAGCATTTT.

About this clone: Other DNA sequences in this specimen translate into the identical CDR3. V and J are TRBV18 and TRBJ1-1; 9 nucleotides line up with TRBD1. The CDR3 extends over 14 amino acids. The V and J ends lost 4 bases and 2 bases, in that order; junction bases with no gene match: 2. Germline values: CDR1 KGHSH, CDR2 LQKENI. CDR3 coding DNA: TGTGCCAGCTCACAGGACAGGGGAAACACTGAAGCTTTCTTT. This encodes CASSQDRGNTEAFF.

This chain connects TRBV5-1 to TRBJ2-3, with a weak D call TRBD2 (7 bases). The CDR3 has 14 amino acids. Germline CDR1 is SGHRS and CDR2 is YFSETQ. V was clipped by 4 bases and J by 6 bases, with 15 bases between them. The DNA of the CDR3 is TGCGCCAGCAGCGGGAGTGGGGGGGCGGATACGCAGTATTTT. It translates to CASSGSGGADTQYF.

V gene TRBV13 combines with J gene TRBJ2-5; perhaps TRBD2 as D (5 bases). This CDR3 comprises 13 residues. The germline V and J ends were trimmed by 4 bases and 5 bases, with 11 bases remaining between them. Germline V gene lookup returns CDR1 PRHDT and CDR2 FYEKMQ (reference sequence). CDR3 in amino acids: CASSSLRGETQYF. CDR3 bases: TGTGCCAGCAGCTCCCTCCGAGGGGAGACCCAGTACTTC.

This clone was picked up a small number of times. This chain links TRBV29-1 with TRBJ2-7, with D possibly being TRBD1 (5 bases). This CDR3 has 12 residues. Germline V gene sequence: CDR1 SQVTM, CDR2 ANQGSEA. Trimming shortened V by 6 bases and J by 2 bases, and 11 bases separated the two germline ends. CDR3 loop: CSVAQGTYEQYF. The CDR3 bases are TGCAGCGTCGCCCAGGGAACCTACGAGCAGTACTTC.

The chain employs TRBV29-1 and TRBJ2-7, with D perhaps matching TRBD1 (6 bases). Between the trimmed V and J ends, which lost 6 bases and 4 bases, there was a span of 16 bases. There are 13 residues in the CDR3. The germline gives CDR1 SQVTM, CDR2 ANQGSEA. CDR3 amino acids: CSVLSGAFYEQYF. DNA of the CDR3: TGCAGCGTACTCTCAGGGGCCTTTTACGAGCAGTACTTC.

This clone showed up just once. This sequence joins TRBV2 and TRBJ2-1, with 8 positions matching TRBD2. This CDR3 comprises 14 residues. Germline CDR1 and CDR2: SNHLY and FYNNEI. The V and J ends lost 6 bases and 3 bases, in that order; junction bases with no gene match: 4. The CDR3 protein is CASRPGGLYNEQFF. The CDR3, as DNA: TGTGCCAGCAGGCCGGGGGGGCTCTACAATGAGCAGTTCTTC.

The rearrangement joins TRBV30 to TRBJ2-5; 8 bases fit TRBD2. This CDR3 spans 15 amino acids. J was trimmed by 5 bases and V by 5 bases; bases with no gene match: 13. Germline V gene data show CDR1 as GTSNPN and CDR2 as SVGIG (reference sequence). Here the CDR3 reads CAWLRTSLEQETQYF. The CDR3 region has the DNA TGTGCCTGGTTAAGGACTAGCTTGGAGCAGGAGACCCAGTACTTC. The full variable domain, with the rest looked up from reference TRBV30 and TRBJ2-5, is SQTIHQWPATLVQPVGSPLSLECTVEGTSNPNLYWYRQAAGRGLQLLFYSVGIGQISSEVPQNLSASRPQDRQFILSSKKLLLSDSGFYLCAWLRTSLEQETQYFGPGTRLLVL.

This rearrangement joins TRBV5-1 to TRBJ1-2, with D possibly being TRBD1 (6 bases). Between the trimmed V and J ends, which lost 0 bases and 5 bases, there was a span of 11 bases. CDR1 and CDR2 from the germline V gene are SGHRS and YFSETQ. CDR3 length equals 14 residues. The CDR3 here is CASSLGQVEYGYTF. The DNA of the CDR3 is TGCGCCAGCAGCTTGGGACAGGTTGAATATGGCTACACCTTC.

The chain combines TRBV6-5 with TRBJ1-5; D remains ambiguous. The CDR3 covers 15 residues. CDR1 MNHEY and CDR2 SVGAGI come from the germline V gene. The V end was cut by 6 bases, the J end by 0 bases, with 12 bases between. The CDR3, as DNA: TGTGCCAGCAGACCTGGGCCATTTAGCAATCAGCCCCAGCATTTT. Amino acids: CASRPGPFSNQPQHF.

This chain connects TRBV5-4 to TRBJ2-3; 10 positions match TRBD1. Germline CDR1 is SGHNT and CDR2 is YYREEE (reference sequence). The length of the CDR3 is 14 residues. V was pared by 3 bases and J by 3 bases, with 1 base of the junction left unmatched. This chain's CDR3 is CASSWTGGTDTQYF. The CDR3 DNA reads TGTGCCAGCAGCTGGACAGGGGGTACAGATACGCAGTATTTT. Full variable domain (remainder filled in from reference TRBV5-4 and TRBJ2-3): ETGVTQSPTHLIKTRGQQVTLRCSSQSGHNTVSWYQQALGQGPQFIFQYYREEENGRGNFPPRFSGLQFPNYSSELNVNALELDDSALYLCASSWTGGTDTQYFGPGTRLTVL.

The chain combines TRBV28 with TRBJ1-1; 7 bases are a match to TRBD1. V shed 4 bases and J 5 bases; nucleotides not matched to a gene: 7. Per germline, CDR1 MDHEN and CDR2 SYDVKM. The CDR3 consists of 14 residues. The DNA for the CDR3 is TGTGCCAGCAGTTCCCCGACAGGGTCTACTGAAGCTTTCTTT. Protein product: CASSSPTGSTEAFF.

This clone was seen only once. The chain has TRBV6-1 and TRBJ2-4; D uncertain. The germline V gene encodes CDR1 MNHNS and CDR2 SASEGT. The CDR3 runs to 15 residues. Trimming took off 0 bases at V and 6 bases at J, with 12 bases between the two ends. CDR3 loop: CASSEAFDSGNIQYF. DNA of the CDR3: TGTGCCAGCAGTGAAGCTTTCGACTCTGGAAACATTCAGTACTTC.

The chain has TRBV24-1 and TRBJ2-4; TRBD2 matches at 7 bases. The V gene end was trimmed by 5 bases and the J gene end by 8 bases; junction bases not matched to a gene: 8. CDR3 length: 14 amino acids. The germline CDR1 and CDR2 sequences are KGHDR and SFDVKD. The CDR3 nucleotides are TGTGCCACCAGTGCTAGCGGAGGGAGGGACATTCAGTACTTC. Translating it yields CATSASGGRDIQYF.

CDR3 protein: CASSDQGASNEQFF. As DNA, the CDR3 is TGTGCCAGCAGTGACCAGGGGGCGAGCAATGAGCAGTTCTTC. This chain joins TRBV2 and TRBJ2-1, with TRBD1 matching 8 bases. The germline V gene has CDR1 SNHLY and CDR2 FYNNEI. The CDR3 covers 14 residues. Trimming removed 3 bases from V and 6 bases from J; junction bases left unmatched: 4.

About this clone itself: The sample has other DNA sequences that encode this CDR3 too. As DNA, the CDR3 is TGTGCCAGCAGCTTGCGTGGGGGCGGATCACCCCTCCACTTT. Its translation is CASSLRGGGSPLHF. The chain combines TRBV5-5 with TRBJ1-6; TRBD1 is a possible D gene (6 bases). The CDR3 is made up of 14 amino acids. Germline loops: CDR1 SGHKS, CDR2 YYEKEE (reference sequence). The V and J ends lost 1 base and 10 bases respectively, with 12 bases between them.

The chain employs TRBV5-8 and TRBJ2-1; D unresolved. The CDR3 length is 16 residues. Deletions cut 1 base from V and 0 bases from J, with 11 bases between. Per germline, CDR1 SGHTS and CDR2 YDEGEE. The CDR3 DNA follows: TGTGCCAGCAGCTTGACACAGACCCGCTCCTACAATGAGCAGTTCTTC. This encodes CASSLTQTRSYNEQFF.

V gene TRBV6-5 combines with J gene TRBJ2-1; 11 bases fit TRBD1. Per the germline V gene, CDR1 is MNHEY and CDR2 is SVGAGI. The J segment lost 4 bases and the V segment lost 8 bases, leaving 7 bases of the junction unmatched. This CDR3 contains 15 residues. The CDR3 DNA reads as TGTGCCAGCGGAGAGGGGACAGGGGGTTACAATGAGCAGTTCTTC. Its translation is CASGEGTGGYNEQFF.

The chain carries TRBV7-2 and TRBJ2-7; D possibly corresponds to TRBD2 (5 bases). Looked up from germline, CDR1 is SGHTA and CDR2 is FQGNSA. CDR3 length: 14 amino acids. V lost 5 bases and J lost 2, with 13 bases in between. This chain's CDR3 is CASSPYGGPYEQYF. The CDR3 DNA follows: TGTGCCAGCAGCCCTTACGGAGGCCCCTACGAGCAGTACTTC.

The J gene is TRBJ2-5, the V gene TRBV18; tentative D call: TRBD1 (6 bases). Germline CDR1 KGHSH, CDR2 LQKENI. V lost 8 bases and J lost 3, with 7 bases in between. CDR3 size: 11 residues. The CDR3 loop is CASRTEETQYF. The DNA for the CDR3 is TGTGCCAGCCGGACAGAAGAGACCCAGTACTTC.

The V call is TRBV27, the J call TRBJ2-1; D gene ambiguous. CDR3 length: 14 residues. Deletions cut 7 bases from V and 0 bases from J, with 10 bases between. CDR1 and CDR2 from the germline V gene are MNHEY and SMNVEV (reference sequence). CDR3 residues: CASMRAASYNEQFF. The CDR3 DNA reads as TGTGCCAGCATGCGCGCGGCCTCCTACAATGAGCAGTTCTTC.

The V and J genes are TRBV3-1 (or the pseudogene TRBV3-2) and TRBJ2-1, with 9 bases aligning to TRBD1. CDR3 length: 13 residues. In germline, CDR1 is LGHDT, CDR2 YNNKEL (reference sequence). V was clipped by 3 bases and J by 7 bases; unmatched bases: 1. The CDR3 bases are TGTGCCAGCAGCCACGGGACAGGGAATGAGCAGTTCTTC. Translation: CASSHGTGNEQFF.

The chain recombines TRBV6-2 or TRBV6-3 with TRBJ2-1; 7 bases map to TRBD2. The CDR3 has 16 residues. V dropped 6 bases and J dropped 7; count of bases not matched to a gene: 15. Per germline, CDR1 MNHEY and CDR2 SVGEGT. Here the CDR3 DNA reads TGTGCCAGCAGCGAACCGGGACTACGTATCCGTAATGAGCAGTTCTTC. The encoded protein is CASSEPGLRIRNEQFF.

The chain uses TRBV7-3 and TRBJ2-1; TRBD1 matches 9 bases. CDR1 and CDR2 from the germline V gene are SGHTA and FQGTGA. With 5 bases clipped from V and 6 bases from J, the junction kept 5 bases outside the gene matches. The CDR3 sequence is 14 residues long. The CDR3 loop is CASSPGQGFNEQFF. DNA of the CDR3: TGTGCCAGCAGCCCGGGACAGGGATTCAATGAGCAGTTCTTC.

The V gene is TRBV19, the J gene TRBJ2-5, with TRBD1 matching over 8 bases. The germline V gene has CDR1 LNHDA and CDR2 SQIVND (reference sequence). CDR3 length equals 15 residues. V lost 6 bases, J lost 1 base, and 7 bases stayed unmatched. CDR3: CASSQTGAIQETQYF. As DNA, the CDR3 is TGTGCCAGTAGCCAGACAGGGGCTATCCAAGAGACCCAGTACTTC.

The chain joins TRBV3-1 (or the pseudogene TRBV3-2) to TRBJ2-7; D might be TRBD1 (6 bases). The length of the CDR3 is 12 residues. Germline assignment: CDR1 LGHDT and CDR2 YNNKEL (reference sequence). The V end was cut by 7 bases, the J end by 6 bases, with 13 bases between. CDR3 bases: TGTGCCAGCAAACTACAGGGAAGCGAGCAGTACTTC. It encodes CASKLQGSEQYF.

V usage is TRBV11-2 and J usage is TRBJ2-7; D may be TRBD1 (6 bases). The CDR3 runs to 14 residues. Germline loops: CDR1 SGHAT, CDR2 FQNNGV. Trimming left V 6 bases short and J 3 bases short, with 15 bases between. The DNA of the CDR3 is TGTGCCAGCAGTTCTGGACAGCTACTCTACGAGCAGTACTTC. It is translated as CASSSGQLLYEQYF. The variable domain in full, with the rest retrieved from reference TRBV11-2 and TRBJ2-7, is EAGVAQSPRYKIIEKRQSVAFWCNPISGHATLYWYQQILGQGPKLLIQFQNNGVVDDSQLPKDRFSAERLKGVDSTLKIQPAKLEDSAVYLCASSSGQLLYEQYFGPGTRLTVT.